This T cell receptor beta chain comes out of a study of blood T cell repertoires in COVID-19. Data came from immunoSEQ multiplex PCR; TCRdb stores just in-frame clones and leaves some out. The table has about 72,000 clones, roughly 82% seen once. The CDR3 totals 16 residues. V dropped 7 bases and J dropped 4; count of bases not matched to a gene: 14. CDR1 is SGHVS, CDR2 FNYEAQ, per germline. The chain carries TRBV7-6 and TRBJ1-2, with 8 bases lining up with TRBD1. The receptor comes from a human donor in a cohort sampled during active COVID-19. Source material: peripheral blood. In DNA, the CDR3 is TGTGCCAGCACCAAATTTCCGGACAGGGCTGGCTATGGCTACACCTTC. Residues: CASTKFPDRAGYGYTF.